This T cell receptor (beta chain) came from a study of T cells in Graves' hyperthyroidism and ophthalmopathy. For the study at large: Initial diagnosis, before any treatment, was when peripheral blood was collected.

V was cut by 5 bases and J by 5 bases, with 19 bases left in between. The CDR3 has 16 amino acids. Enrolled ophthalmopathy patients presented with a Clinical Activity Score of at least 3, a NOSPECS grade of at least 4, and disease duration under 3 months. Regarding this clonotype: As yet, its antigen is unknown.

TCR beta CDR3 sequences were amplified from RNA transcripts. The TCR CDR3 first-round RT-PCR relied on the HTBI primer set. TCRdb itself ran the multiplex PCR reads through MiXCR, one entry per CDR3 protein. The data show around 360,000 distinct CDR3 sequences, roughly 15% seen once. Study-wide results and limits: Most thyroid clonotypes expanded above 0.001 appeared in blood too.

The specimen was blood. The chain employs TRBV12-3 or TRBV12-4 and TRBJ1-5; TRBD1 is a possible D gene (6 bases). This TCR came from a woman aged 55-70 years with Graves' ophthalmopathy. The CDR3 spells CASSTFGRGTHQPQHF. The CDR3 DNA reads TGTGCCAGCAGTACATTCGGGAGAGGGACACATCAGCCCCAGCATTTT.